These T cell receptor beta chains were read from a single sample in a study of T cells in tumors after PD-1 blockade. Only in-frame clones appear in the TCRdb table, and some are missing; sequencing was by immunoSEQ multiplex PCR. Of roughly 50,000 clones in the sample, approximately 81% were seen once. Sample: PBMCs, taken before anti-PD-1 treatment. These receptors originate from a human donor with basal cell carcinoma. Both conserved end residues are part of each CDR3. The D gene is left open where the match is weak. Size is omitted from some rows. Given values are once, few, many or a class for expanded clones.

cdr3_aa | cdr3_nt | d_call | clone_size | j_call | v_call
CATHGTRAGELFF | TGTGCCACCCATGGGACGAGGGCCGGGGAGCTGTTTTTT | . | . | TRBJ2-2 | TRBV19
CASSPRSPYEQYF | TGTGCCAGCAGTCCCCGGTCCCCCTACGAGCAGTACTTC | . | . | TRBJ2-7 | TRBV27
CASSLFGALAGGQETQYF | TGTGCCAGCAGCTTATTTGGAGCACTAGCGGGGGGGCAGGAGACCCAGTACTTC | TRBD2 | . | TRBJ2-5 | TRBV7-2
CASSYGHEQFF | TGTGCCAGCAGTTACGGCCATGAGCAGTTCTTC | . | . | TRBJ2-1 | TRBV6-6
CASRQWMNTEAFF | TGTGCCAGTAGACAGTGGATGAACACTGAAGCTTTCTTT | . | . | TRBJ1-1 | TRBV21-1
CATSSGQSMSPRGYTF | TGTGCCACCAGCAGCGGACAGTCTATGTCTCCGCGCGGCTACACCTTC | . | . | TRBJ1-2 | TRBV15
CASSPPGGPYNEQFF | TGTGCCAGCAGTCCCCCGGGGGGGCCCTACAATGAGCAGTTCTTC | TRBD2 | . | TRBJ2-1 | TRBV6-5
CASSSGVAVELEQYF | TGCGCCAGCAGCAGCGGAGTCGCGGTTGAACTTGAGCAGTACTTC | . | . | TRBJ2-7 | TRBV5-1
CASNLLGETEAFF | TGTGCCAGCAACCTATTAGGAGAAACTGAAGCTTTCTTT | . | . | TRBJ1-1 | TRBV2
CASGFAENTEAFF | TGTGCTAGTGGTTTCGCGGAGAACACTGAAGCTTTCTTT | . | . | TRBJ1-1 | TRBV12-5
CASSAGLAGNTDTQYF | TGCGCCAGCAGTGCGGGACTAGCGGGAAACACAGATACGCAGTATTTT | TRBD2 | . | TRBJ2-3 | TRBV10-1
CASSSTLGRGGQGSYNEQFF | TGTGCCAGCAGCTCCACCCTGGGGCGGGGGGGCCAAGGGTCCTACAATGAGCAGTTCTTC | TRBD2 | . | TRBJ2-1 | TRBV13
CASNRATYPAGALDTQYF | TGTGCCAGCAACCGGGCGACTTACCCAGCGGGGGCCCTAGATACGCAGTATTTT | . | . | TRBJ2-3 | TRBV21-1
CAISESMAAGVGTEAFF | TGTGCCATCAGTGAGTCGATGGCGGCGGGAGTAGGAACTGAAGCTTTCTTT | . | . | TRBJ1-1 | TRBV10-3
CASSQVQETQYF | TGTGCCAGCAGCCAAGTCCAAGAGACCCAGTACTTC | . | once | TRBJ2-5 | TRBV14
CASSYRTSGGAADTQYF | TGTGCCAGCAGTTATAGGACTAGCGGGGGGGCGGCAGATACGCAGTATTTT | TRBD2 | few | TRBJ2-3 | TRBV5-6
CASSPSSRGYQPQHF | TGTGCCAGCAGCCCCTCATCCAGGGGATATCAGCCCCAGCATTTT | . | . | TRBJ1-5 | TRBV27
CASSPHLGPYEQYF | TGTGCCAGCAGTCCCCATCTTGGCCCATACGAGCAGTACTTC | . | . | TRBJ2-7 | TRBV6-5
CATKVLLTTDTQYF | TGTGCCACCAAGGTTTTGCTCACCACAGATACGCAGTATTTT | . | . | TRBJ2-3 | TRBV15
CATSLRNQPQHF | TGTGCCACCAGTTTGAGAAATCAGCCCCAGCATTTT | . | . | TRBJ1-5 | TRBV24-1
CASSGGLGRTDTQYF | TGTGCCAGCAGCGGAGGACTAGGGCGCACAGATACGCAGTATTTT | TRBD2 | . | TRBJ2-3 | TRBV9
CASSLVSGNEQYF | TGTGCCAGCAGTTTAGTTTCGGGGAACGAGCAGTACTTC | . | . | TRBJ2-7 | TRBV28
CASSYSLGYEQYF | TGTGCCAGCAGTTACTCGTTGGGTTACGAGCAGTACTTC | . | . | TRBJ2-7 | TRBV6-6
CASSLGPRGRVSNSPLHF | TGTGCCAGCAGCTTAGGTCCCAGGGGGCGCGTCTCTAATTCACCCCTCCACTTT | TRBD1 | . | TRBJ1-6 | TRBV13
CAWVLTGGNSPLHF | TGTGCCTGGGTCCTAACAGGGGGGAATTCACCCCTCCACTTT | TRBD1 | . | TRBJ1-6 | TRBV30
CASSLKTGIPSMNTEAFF | TGTGCCAGCAGCTTAAAGACAGGGATCCCTTCCATGAACACTGAAGCTTTCTTT | TRBD1 | . | TRBJ1-1 | TRBV11-2
CASSWRQGETQYF | TGCGCCAGCAGCTGGAGGCAGGGAGAGACCCAGTACTTC | . | . | TRBJ2-5 | TRBV5-1
CASSVKGGSETQYF | TGCGCCAGCAGCGTAAAGGGGGGCTCGGAGACCCAGTACTTC | . | few | TRBJ2-5 | TRBV5-1
CASSFGGNTEAFF | TGTGCCAGCAGCTTTGGGGGGAACACTGAAGCTTTCTTT | . | . | TRBJ1-1 | TRBV11-3
CASSYLGGRGNYGYTF | TGTGCCAGCAGTTACCTCGGGGGAAGGGGGAACTATGGCTACACCTTC | . | . | TRBJ1-2 | TRBV6-5
CATSRGTSFGGPVLEKLFF | TGTGCCACCAGCAGAGGCACATCGTTCGGGGGGCCAGTTCTTGAAAAACTGTTTTTT | . | . | TRBJ1-4 | TRBV15
CASRPTANTEAFF | TGTGCCAGCAGACCGACAGCGAACACTGAAGCTTTCTTT | . | once | TRBJ1-1 | TRBV6-5
CASSLEMGYNSPLHF | TGTGCCAGCAGCTTAGAAATGGGATATAATTCACCCCTCCACTTT | . | few | TRBJ1-6 | TRBV7-2
CASSPPQWRNYGYTF | TGTGCCAGCTCACCACCCCAATGGAGAAACTATGGCTACACCTTC | . | once | TRBJ1-2 | TRBV18
CASSLLADEQYF | TGTGCCAGCAGCTTACTAGCGGACGAGCAGTACTTC | TRBD2 | . | TRBJ2-7 | TRBV7-9
CASTLTPGNEQFF | TGTGCCAGTACCCTCACCCCCGGAAATGAGCAGTTCTTC | . | . | TRBJ2-1 | TRBV19
CASSHPVTSQETQYF | TGTGCCAGCAGCCACCCCGTGACATCCCAAGAGACCCAGTACTTC | . | few | TRBJ2-5 | TRBV7-9
CAISSGPNNEQFF | TGTGCCATCTCTTCCGGGCCTAACAATGAGCAGTTCTTC | . | . | TRBJ2-1 | TRBV10-3
CASSLYWETEAFF | TGTGCCAGCAGCTTATATTGGGAGACTGAAGCTTTCTTT | . | . | TRBJ1-1 | TRBV7-8
CASSLNGEGPSDGYTF | TGCGCCAGCAGCTTGAATGGAGAGGGGCCTTCGGATGGCTACACCTTC | . | . | TRBJ1-2 | TRBV5-1
CASSRDKGYEQYF | TGTGCCAGCAGCCGTGACAAGGGCTACGAGCAGTACTTC | . | few | TRBJ2-7 | TRBV4-2
CASSTVTDKAFF | TGTGCCAGTAGTACGGTGACAGACAAAGCTTTCTTT | . | . | TRBJ1-1 | TRBV19
CASSISSRGTNYGYTF | TGCGCCAGCAGCATCAGTTCCAGGGGAACTAACTATGGCTACACCTTC | . | . | TRBJ1-2 | TRBV5-1
CAISDTGDYEQYF | TGTGCCATCAGTGACACAGGGGACTACGAGCAGTACTTC | TRBD1 | . | TRBJ2-7 | TRBV10-3
CAGDTGAGTEAFF | TGTGCCGGAGATACAGGGGCCGGAACTGAAGCTTTCTTT | TRBD1 | . | TRBJ1-1 | TRBV6-6
CASSFSFNTLNTEAFF | TGTGCCAGCAGCTTTTCATTCAATACTTTGAACACTGAAGCTTTCTTT | . | . | TRBJ1-1 | TRBV3-1/TRBV3-2
CASRPDRGQSGELFF | TGTGCCAGCAGGCCGGACAGGGGGCAGTCCGGGGAGCTGTTTTTT | TRBD1 | few | TRBJ2-2 | TRBV6-5
CASSRGTGWDEKLFF | TGTGCCAGCTCACGCGGGACAGGGTGGGACGAAAAACTGTTTTTT | TRBD1 | . | TRBJ1-4 | TRBV18
CASSEARTRQPQHF | TGTGCCAGCAGTGAAGCCCGGACCCGGCAGCCCCAGCATTTT | . | . | TRBJ1-5 | TRBV6-1
CSVRVSVAGELFF | TGCAGCGTGAGGGTTTCGGTGGCCGGGGAGCTGTTTTTT | . | . | TRBJ2-2 | TRBV29-1
CASRGGGGAKNIQYF | TGTGCCAGCAGGGGGGGAGGGGGAGCCAAAAACATTCAGTACTTC | . | once | TRBJ2-4 | TRBV2
CASSLSGGHEQYF | TGTGCCAGCAGTTTGTCTGGGGGCCACGAGCAGTACTTC | . | . | TRBJ2-7 | TRBV12-3/TRBV12-4